The 26 T cell receptor beta chains presented below share a single source sample, sequenced in a study of blood T cell repertoires in COVID-19. TCRdb's copy holds only in-frame clones and misses some; the assay was immunoSEQ multiplex PCR. Among 71,000 or so clones, about nine tenths were seen once, and the ten largest hold approximately 4.9%. Sequencing was carried out using peripheral blood. The receptors shown here come from a woman between 18 and 30 years old with acute or convalescent COVID-19.

V usage is TRBV28 and J usage is TRBJ2-1, with 8 bases aligning to TRBD1. This CDR3 region has 15 residues. Trimming took 5 bases from V and 2 from J; bases not matched to a gene: 5. Germline V gene lookup returns CDR1 MDHEN and CDR2 SYDVKM. The chain's CDR3 is CASSPTGAAYNEQFF. The CDR3, as DNA: TGTGCCAGCAGTCCGACAGGGGCGGCCTACAATGAGCAGTTCTTC.

The J gene is TRBJ2-6, the V gene TRBV5-8; 7 positions agree with TRBD1. The CDR3 covers 17 residues. CDR1 and CDR2 (germline): SGHTS, YDEGEE. Losses at the gene ends were 4 bases for V and 0 bases for J; bases not matched to a gene: 7. The CDR3 DNA is TGTGCCAGCAGCCAAAGGACAGGCTCCTCTGGGGCCAACGTCCTGACTTTC. Translating it yields CASSQRTGSSGANVLTF.

This chain links TRBV3-1 (or the pseudogene TRBV3-2) with TRBJ2-1, with 13 bases fitting TRBD2. The CDR3 extends over 23 amino acids. J gave up 0 bases and V 1 base, and 18 bases lay outside the gene matches. Germline CDR1 is LGHDT and CDR2 is YNNKEL (reference sequence). CDR3: CASSQVPGGTSGIFLGSYNEQFF. CDR3 nucleotides: TGTGCCAGCAGCCAAGTTCCGGGGGGGACTAGCGGGATATTTTTGGGCTCCTACAATGAGCAGTTCTTC.

Points on this clone: Germline and junction disagree at one end, which may indicate a read error. The V call is TRBV10-1, the J call TRBJ2-7, with D possibly being TRBD1 or TRBD2 (5 bases each). The length of the CDR3 is 13 residues. Germline V gene data show CDR1 as WNHNN and CDR2 as SYGVQD (reference sequence). CDR3 region: CANSDSGPGEQYF. The DNA of the CDR3 is TGCGCCAACAGTGACAGTGGGCCGGGGGAGCAGTACTTC.

This chain connects TRBV3-1 (or the pseudogene TRBV3-2) to TRBJ1-2; TRBD1 matches 8 bases. V shed 5 bases, J shed 4 bases, and the junction held 9 bases outside the gene matches. The CDR3 is 15 residues long. The germline V gene encodes CDR1 LGHDT and CDR2 YNNKEL (reference sequence). The CDR3 loop is CASSNGQGVGYGYTF. The CDR3 DNA sequence: TGTGCCAGCAGCAATGGACAGGGAGTTGGCTATGGCTACACCTTC.

The rearrangement joins TRBV5-1 to TRBJ1-1; 8 bases line up with TRBD1. The CDR3 consists of 13 residues. Germline CDR1 and CDR2: SGHRS and YFSETQ. Trimming took 3 bases from V and 3 from J; bases not matched to a gene: 1. CDR3 sequence: CASSSDRDTEAFF. In nucleotides, the CDR3 is TGCGCCAGCAGCTCGGACAGGGACACTGAAGCTTTCTTT.

This sequence joins TRBV7-8 and TRBJ1-1; 7 nucleotides align to TRBD1. V gave up 5 bases and J gave up 12 bases; unmatched junction bases: 9. The CDR3 sequence is 12 residues long. Germline V lookup: CDR1 SGHVS, CDR2 FQNEAQ. CDR3 nucleotide sequence: TGTGCCAGCAGCAATAGGGGGACAGCCCCTTTCTTT. Translating it yields CASSNRGTAPFF.

V and J are TRBV2 and TRBJ2-7; TRBD2 agrees at 9 bases. The CDR3 runs to 11 residues. The J segment lost 8 bases and the V segment lost 7 bases, leaving 3 bases of the junction unmatched. In germline, CDR1 is SNHLY, CDR2 FYNNEI. The CDR3 sequence: CASILAGQQYF. The CDR3 region has the DNA TGTGCCAGCATCCTAGCGGGGCAGCAGTACTTC.

This clone was observed a few times. The chain combines TRBV5-1 with TRBJ1-2, with TRBD1 matching over 7 bases. V shed 5 bases, J shed 7 bases, and the junction held 17 bases outside the gene matches. CDR3 length equals 16 residues. Germline V lookup: CDR1 SGHRS, CDR2 YFSETQ. CDR3 DNA sequence: TGCGCCAGCAGTTCAACAGGGGCGCCTACGGAAGCTGGCTACACCTTC. Its protein product is CASSSTGAPTEAGYTF.

This rearrangement joins TRBV7-8 to TRBJ2-7; 10 bases line up with TRBD1. V was pared by 0 bases and J by 3 bases, with 11 bases of the junction left unmatched. CDR3 length: 18 amino acids. CDR1 SGHVS and CDR2 FQNEAQ come from the germline V gene. CDR3 sequence reads: CASSLAFGRTGGNYEQYF. In DNA, the CDR3 is TGTGCCAGCAGCTTAGCGTTTGGTAGGACAGGGGGTAACTACGAGCAGTACTTC.

This clone was seen only once. The chain carries TRBV28 and TRBJ1-5; no reliable D call. The CDR3 is 13 residues long. CDR1 is MDHEN, CDR2 SYDVKM, per germline. Trimming removed 2 bases from V and 6 bases from J, with 8 bases in between. CDR3 in amino acids: CASSLVTGQPQHF. The CDR3 nucleotides read TGTGCCAGCAGTTTAGTCACGGGTCAGCCCCAGCATTTT.

This rearrangement joins TRBV6-2 or TRBV6-3 to TRBJ1-5; D is possibly TRBD1 (5 bases). The length of the CDR3 is 13 residues. CDR1 is MNHEY, CDR2 SVGEGT, per germline. Trimming shortened V by 5 bases and J by 7 bases, and 12 bases separated the two germline ends. In nucleotides, the CDR3 is TGTGCCAGCAGTAAGGACAACGGGCAGCCCCAGCATTTT. Protein: CASSKDNGQPQHF.

The chain joins TRBV27 to TRBJ2-1, with TRBD2 matching over 11 bases. Unmatched junction bases numbered 5, after V lost 5 bases and J lost 2 bases. CDR3 length equals 16 residues. Germline loops: CDR1 MNHEY, CDR2 SMNVEV (reference sequence). CDR3 loop: CASSRTSGYTYNEQFF. The CDR3 coding sequence is TGTGCCAGCAGTCGGACTAGCGGGTACACCTACAATGAGCAGTTCTTC.

V usage is TRBV9 and J usage is TRBJ2-2, with TRBD2 matching over 12 bases. This CDR3 has 18 residues. Trimming at V came to 0 bases and at J to 6 bases, leaving 9 bases not matched to a gene. Germline V CDR1 and CDR2: SGDLS, YYNGEE. CDR3 in amino acids: CASSVGALAGGPSGELFF. The CDR3 nucleotides read TGTGCCAGCAGCGTAGGGGCCCTAGCGGGAGGGCCCTCCGGGGAGCTGTTTTTT. The whole variable domain, remainder taken from reference TRBV9 and TRBJ2-2, is DSGVTQTPKHLITATGQRVTLRCSPRSGDLSVYWYQQSLDQGLQFLIQYYNGEERAKGNILERFSAQQFPDLHSELNLSSLELGDSALYFCASSVGALAGGPSGELFFGEGSRLTVL.

The chain couples TRBV5-1 to TRBJ2-1; TRBD1 is a possible D gene (5 bases). The V end lost 0 bases, the J end lost 0 bases, and 13 bases lay between the germline ends. This CDR3 region has 17 residues. Germline CDR1 SGHRS, CDR2 YFSETQ. The CDR3, as DNA: TGCGCCAGCAGCTTGGATAAAGGGGCTAGCTCCTACAATGAGCAGTTCTTC. Translating it yields CASSLDKGASSYNEQFF.

In this sample, this clone turned up once. V usage is TRBV2 and J usage is TRBJ1-5, with D possibly being TRBD1 (6 bases). CDR3 length equals 16 residues. Trimming removed 2 bases at V and 4 bases at J, with 15 bases between. Germline CDR1 and CDR2: SNHLY and FYNNEI. The CDR3 is CASSESGGFGNQPQHF. The DNA of the CDR3 is TGTGCCAGCAGTGAATCGGGGGGCTTCGGGAATCAGCCCCAGCATTTT. Variable domain in full (rest from reference TRBV2 and TRBJ1-5): EPEVTQTPSHQVTQMGQEVILRCVPISNHLYFYWYRQILGQKVEFLVSFYNNEISEKSEIFDDQFSVERPDGSNFTLKIRSTKLEDSAMYFCASSESGGFGNQPQHFGDGTRLSIL.

The chain uses TRBV30 and TRBJ1-1; D call uncertain. Trimming removed 5 bases at V and 4 bases at J, with 17 bases between. The CDR3 is 14 residues long. From germline, CDR1 is GTSNPN and CDR2 SVGIG (reference sequence). The CDR3 region is CAWEEGRGSTEAFF. DNA of the CDR3: TGTGCCTGGGAGGAAGGCCGGGGTTCCACTGAAGCTTTCTTT.

The chain joins TRBV7-6 to TRBJ2-2; TRBD1 aligns across 9 bases. V lost 4 bases, J lost 3 bases, and 6 bases stayed unmatched. This CDR3 spans 16 amino acids. Germline CDR1 reads SGHVS; CDR2 reads FNYEAQ. CDR3 protein: CASSSRWTGDTGELFF. The CDR3 DNA sequence: TGTGCCAGCAGCTCGAGATGGACAGGGGACACCGGGGAGCTGTTTTTT. The full variable domain, with the rest looked up from reference TRBV7-6 and TRBJ2-2, is GAGVSQSPRYKVTKRGQDVALRCDPISGHVSLYWYRQALGQGPEFLTYFNYEAQQDKSGLPNDRFSAERPEGSISTLTIQRTEQRDSAMYRCASSSRWTGDTGELFFGEGSRLTVL.

V is TRBV19 and J is TRBJ2-1; TRBD2 agrees at 11 bases. This CDR3 has 15 amino acids. V gave up 1 base and J gave up 8 bases; unmatched junction bases: 4. The germline V gene has CDR1 LNHDA and CDR2 SQIVND (reference sequence). CDR3: CASSIGLAGQHEQFF. CDR3 coding DNA: TGTGCCAGTAGTATAGGACTAGCGGGGCAGCATGAGCAGTTCTTC.

The V call is TRBV5-1, the J call TRBJ2-3; 11 nucleotides agree with TRBD2. The CDR3 length is 15 residues. The trim removed 5 bases at V and 1 base at J, leaving 3 bases unmatched. Per the germline V gene, CDR1 is SGHRS and CDR2 is YFSETQ. CDR3 in DNA: TGCGCCAGCAGGCAGACTAGCGGGGGCACAGATACGCAGTATTTT. As protein: CASRQTSGGTDTQYF.

This sequence joins TRBV4-1 and TRBJ2-1, with a possible D match to TRBD2 (7 bases). V was pared by 1 base and J by 8 bases, with 12 bases between. This CDR3 is 14 amino acids long. Germline lookup yields CDR1 MGHRA and CDR2 YSYEKL. The CDR3 DNA sequence: TGCGCCAGCAGCCAAGCCACAGGGAGGGATGAGCAGTTCTTC. Protein: CASSQATGRDEQFF.

The chain couples TRBV19 to TRBJ2-7, with D possibly being TRBD2 (5 bases). The CDR3 totals 16 residues. Between the trimmed V and J ends, which lost 5 bases and 2 bases, there was a span of 19 bases. The germline V gene has CDR1 LNHDA and CDR2 SQIVND (reference sequence). The CDR3 nucleotides are TGTGCCAGTAGTTATTCCCTCCAGGACTCGACCTACGAGCAGTACTTC. Protein: CASSYSLQDSTYEQYF.

This clone came up a few times. This chain joins TRBV11-2 and TRBJ2-7; 9 nucleotides agree with TRBD1. This CDR3 region has 13 residues. The V and J ends lost 5 bases and 7 bases, in that order; junction bases with no gene match: 6. Germline lookup yields CDR1 SGHAT and CDR2 FQNNGV. Here the CDR3 reads CASSRDREEEQYF. The CDR3 DNA reads as TGTGCCAGCAGCAGGGACAGGGAGGAAGAGCAGTACTTC.

The rearrangement joins TRBV5-4 to TRBJ2-7, with TRBD2 as a possible D gene (5 bases). Germline lookup yields CDR1 SGHNT and CDR2 YYREEE (reference sequence). V lost 4 bases and J 2 bases, leaving 16 bases between the germline ends. The CDR3 consists of 15 residues. Here the CDR3 DNA reads TGTGCCAGCAGCCCGCCTAGGCTAGCCGCCTACGAGCAGTACTTC. As protein: CASSPPRLAAYEQYF.

The chain employs TRBV4-1 and TRBJ2-7, with TRBD1 identical over 9 bases. This CDR3 has 16 residues. Germline V gives CDR1 MGHRA, CDR2 YSYEKL. The J segment lost 4 bases and the V segment lost 4 bases, leaving 11 bases of the junction unmatched. The CDR3 loop reads CASSPKAGQGGYEQYF. The CDR3, as DNA: TGCGCCAGCAGCCCGAAGGCGGGACAGGGAGGGTACGAGCAGTACTTC.

The chain uses TRBV6-1 and TRBJ1-6, with D perhaps TRBD1 (6 bases). V was shortened by 4 bases and J by 10 bases, with 23 bases between the two germline ends. This CDR3 is 17 amino acids long. CDR1 is MNHNS and CDR2 is SASEGT in the germline V gene. The CDR3 region is CASSAPPTNRVGSPLHF. CDR3 coding DNA: TGTGCCAGCAGTGCCCCCCCTACGAACAGGGTAGGATCACCCCTCCACTTT.